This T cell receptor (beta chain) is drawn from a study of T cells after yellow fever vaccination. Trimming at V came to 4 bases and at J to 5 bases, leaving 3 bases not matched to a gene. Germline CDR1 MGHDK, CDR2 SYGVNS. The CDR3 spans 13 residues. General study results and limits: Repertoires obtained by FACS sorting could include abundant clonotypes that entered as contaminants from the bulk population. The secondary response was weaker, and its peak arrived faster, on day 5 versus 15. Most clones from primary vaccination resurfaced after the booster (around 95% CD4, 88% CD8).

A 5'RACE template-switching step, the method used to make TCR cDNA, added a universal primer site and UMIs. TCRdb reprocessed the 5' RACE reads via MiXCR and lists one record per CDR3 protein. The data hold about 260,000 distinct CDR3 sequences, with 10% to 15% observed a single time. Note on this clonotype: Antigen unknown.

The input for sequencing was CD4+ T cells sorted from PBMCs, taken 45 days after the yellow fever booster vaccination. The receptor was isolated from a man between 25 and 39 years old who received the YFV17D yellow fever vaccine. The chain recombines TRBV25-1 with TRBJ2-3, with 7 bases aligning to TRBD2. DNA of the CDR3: TGTGCCAGCAGTGCGGGAGGTGGAGATACGCAGTATTTT. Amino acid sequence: CASSAGGGDTQYF.